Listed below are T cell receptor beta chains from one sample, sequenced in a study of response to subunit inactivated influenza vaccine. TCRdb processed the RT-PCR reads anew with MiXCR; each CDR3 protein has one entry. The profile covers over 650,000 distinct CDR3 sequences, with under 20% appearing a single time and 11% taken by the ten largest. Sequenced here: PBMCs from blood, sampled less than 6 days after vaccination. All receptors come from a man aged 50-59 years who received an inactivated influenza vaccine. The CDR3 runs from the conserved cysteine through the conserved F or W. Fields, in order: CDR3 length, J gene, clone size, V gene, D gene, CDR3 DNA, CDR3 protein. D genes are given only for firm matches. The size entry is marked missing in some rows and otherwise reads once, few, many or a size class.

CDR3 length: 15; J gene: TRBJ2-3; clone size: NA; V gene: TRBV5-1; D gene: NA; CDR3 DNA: TGCGCCAGCAGCTTGCATTCAGGGCAAACAGATACGCAGTATTTT; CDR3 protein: CASSLHSGQTDTQYF
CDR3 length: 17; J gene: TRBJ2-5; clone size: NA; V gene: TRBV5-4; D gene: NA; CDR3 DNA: TGTGCCAGCAGCCCCTCCTTGGGAGGAGGGAGCATAGAGACCCAGTACTTC; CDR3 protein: CASSPSLGGGSIETQYF
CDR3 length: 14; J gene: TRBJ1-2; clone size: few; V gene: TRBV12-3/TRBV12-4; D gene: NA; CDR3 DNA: TGTGCCAGCAGTCCCCGCTCGGGTTTCTATGGCTACACCTTC; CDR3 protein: CASSPRSGFYGYTF
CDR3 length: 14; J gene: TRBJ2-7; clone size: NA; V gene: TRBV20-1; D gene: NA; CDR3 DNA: TGCAGTGCTAGAGGACACCGGGCGGGCGACGAGCAGTACTTC; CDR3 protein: CSARGHRAGDEQYF
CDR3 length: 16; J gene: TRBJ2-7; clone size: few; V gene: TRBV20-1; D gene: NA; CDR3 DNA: TGCAGTGCTAGCCACCAAAACGCCGGGCTGGTTGGCGAGCAGTACTTC; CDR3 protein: CSASHQNAGLVGEQYF
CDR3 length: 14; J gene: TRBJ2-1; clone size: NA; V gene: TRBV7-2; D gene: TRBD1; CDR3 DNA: TGTGCCAGCAGCTCGGGACAGGGAACGAGTGAGCAGTTCTTC; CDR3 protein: CASSSGQGTSEQFF
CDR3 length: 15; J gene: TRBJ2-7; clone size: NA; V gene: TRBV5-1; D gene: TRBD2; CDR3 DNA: TGCGCCAGCAGCCACGAGACTAGCGGCTCCTACGAGCAGTACTTC; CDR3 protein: CASSHETSGSYEQYF
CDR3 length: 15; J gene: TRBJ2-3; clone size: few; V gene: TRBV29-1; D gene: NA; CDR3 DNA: TGCAGCGCTGGAGGAGATAGTCCCCACACAGATACGCAGTATTTT; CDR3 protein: CSAGGDSPHTDTQYF
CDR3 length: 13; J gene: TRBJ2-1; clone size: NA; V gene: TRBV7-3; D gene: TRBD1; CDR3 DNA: TGTGCCAGCAGCTTGGGACAGGGTGAGAAGCAGTTCTTC; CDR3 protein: CASSLGQGEKQFF
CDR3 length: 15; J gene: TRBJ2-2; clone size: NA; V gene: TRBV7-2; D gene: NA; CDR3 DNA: TGTGCCAGCAGGCGAGCGGGCCTTAACACCGGGGAGCTGTTTTTT; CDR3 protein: CASRRAGLNTGELFF
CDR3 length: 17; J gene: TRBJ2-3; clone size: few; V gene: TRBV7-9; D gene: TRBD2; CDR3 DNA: TGTGCCAGCAGCTTAGGAGGACTAGCGGGGGTTACAGATACGCAGTATTTT; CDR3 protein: CASSLGGLAGVTDTQYF
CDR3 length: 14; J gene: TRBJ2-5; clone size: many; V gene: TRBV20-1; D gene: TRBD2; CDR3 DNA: TGCAGTGCTAGAAGGACAGCGGGGGGAGAGACCCAGTACTTC; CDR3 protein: CSARRTAGGETQYF
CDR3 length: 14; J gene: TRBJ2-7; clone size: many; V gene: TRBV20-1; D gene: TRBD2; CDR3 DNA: TGCAGTGCGCCCGGACTAGCCAACAATTACGAGCAGTACTTC; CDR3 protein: CSAPGLANNYEQYF
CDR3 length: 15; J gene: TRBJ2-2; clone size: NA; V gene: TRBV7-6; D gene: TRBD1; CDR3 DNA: TGTGCCAGCAGCTTAGCAACAGGGGTTGGCGGGGAGCTGTTTTTT; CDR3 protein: CASSLATGVGGELFF
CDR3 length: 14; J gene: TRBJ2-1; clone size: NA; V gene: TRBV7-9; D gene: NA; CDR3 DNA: TGTGCCAGCAGCCCGAGACAGACTCACAATGAGCAGTTCTTC; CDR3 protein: CASSPRQTHNEQFF
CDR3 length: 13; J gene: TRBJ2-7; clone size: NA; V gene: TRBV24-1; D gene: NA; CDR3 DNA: TGTGCCACGGCGGAAGGAAGGGGGTCCGAGCAGTACTTC; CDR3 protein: CATAEGRGSEQYF
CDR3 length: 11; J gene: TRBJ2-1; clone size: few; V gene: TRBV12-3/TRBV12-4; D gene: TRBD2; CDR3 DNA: TGTGCCAGCAGTTTAGCGGGAGGGAAGTTCTTC; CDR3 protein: CASSLAGGKFF
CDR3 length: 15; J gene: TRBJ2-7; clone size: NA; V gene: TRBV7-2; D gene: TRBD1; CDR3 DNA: TGTGCCAGCAGCCAATGGGACAGGGCTTCGGACGAGCAGTACTTC; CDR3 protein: CASSQWDRASDEQYF
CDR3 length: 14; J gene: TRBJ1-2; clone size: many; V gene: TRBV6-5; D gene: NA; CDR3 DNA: TGTGCCAGCAGTTACTCGATTTCGGGATATGGCTACACCTTC; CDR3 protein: CASSYSISGYGYTF
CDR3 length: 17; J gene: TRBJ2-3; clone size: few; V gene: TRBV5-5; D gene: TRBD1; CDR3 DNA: TGTGCCAGCAGCTTGGACCCGGACAGGGGGGTCACAGATACGCAGTATTTT; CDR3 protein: CASSLDPDRGVTDTQYF
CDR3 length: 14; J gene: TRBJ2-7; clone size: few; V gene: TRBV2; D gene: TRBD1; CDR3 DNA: TGTGCCAGCAGTGAACCCGGGACAGGGAGACGTCAGTACTTC; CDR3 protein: CASSEPGTGRRQYF
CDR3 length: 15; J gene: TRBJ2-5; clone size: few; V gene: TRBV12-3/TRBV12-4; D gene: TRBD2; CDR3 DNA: TGTGCCAGCAGTTTGTTAGCGGGATATCACGAGACCCAGTACTTC; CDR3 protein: CASSLLAGYHETQYF
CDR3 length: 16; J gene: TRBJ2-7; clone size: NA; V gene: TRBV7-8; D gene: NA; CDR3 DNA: TGTGCCAGCAGCTTAGCTTTTCAGGGGCTACTGGACGAGCAGTACTTC; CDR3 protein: CASSLAFQGLLDEQYF
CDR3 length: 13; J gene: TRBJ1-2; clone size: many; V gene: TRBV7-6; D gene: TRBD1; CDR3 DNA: TGTGCCAGCAGCGTCGCAGGGGGTTATGGCTACACCTTC; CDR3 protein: CASSVAGGYGYTF
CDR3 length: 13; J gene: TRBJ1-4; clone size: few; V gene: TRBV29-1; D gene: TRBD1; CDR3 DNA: TGCAGCGTAGGACAGGGTTATAATGAAAAACTGTTTTTT; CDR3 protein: CSVGQGYNEKLFF
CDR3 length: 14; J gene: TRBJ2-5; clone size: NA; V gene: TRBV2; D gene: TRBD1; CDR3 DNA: TGTGCCAGCAGGGCCAGTACGGGACAGGAGACCCAGTACTTC; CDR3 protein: CASRASTGQETQYF
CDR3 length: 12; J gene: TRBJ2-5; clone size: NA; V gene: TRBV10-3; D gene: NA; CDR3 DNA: TGTGCCATCCGAGGGCCCGGGGAGACCCAGTACTTC; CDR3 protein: CAIRGPGETQYF
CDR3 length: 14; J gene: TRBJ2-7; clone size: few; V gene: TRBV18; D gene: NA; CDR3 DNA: TGTGCCAGCTCACCCCAAGGACTGGCCCACGAGCAGTACTTC; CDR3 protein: CASSPQGLAHEQYF
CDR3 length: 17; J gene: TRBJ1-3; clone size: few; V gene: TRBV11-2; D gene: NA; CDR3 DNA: TGTGCCGGCAGCTTCCCGGGGGGGACATTCTCTGGAAACACCATATATTTT; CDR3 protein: CAGSFPGGTFSGNTIYF
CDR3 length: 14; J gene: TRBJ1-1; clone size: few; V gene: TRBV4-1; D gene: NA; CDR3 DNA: TGCGCCAGCAGCCAAAAAACAGCGAACACTGAAGCTTTCTTT; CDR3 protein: CASSQKTANTEAFF
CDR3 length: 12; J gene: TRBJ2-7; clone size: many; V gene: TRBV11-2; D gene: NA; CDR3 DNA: TGTGCCAGCAGCGACTATTCCTACGAGCAGTACTTC; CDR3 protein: CASSDYSYEQYF
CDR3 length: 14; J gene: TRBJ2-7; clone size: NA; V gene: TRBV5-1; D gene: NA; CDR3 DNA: TGCGCCAGCAGAGTTACAGAATTCTCCTACGAGCAGTACTTC; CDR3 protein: CASRVTEFSYEQYF